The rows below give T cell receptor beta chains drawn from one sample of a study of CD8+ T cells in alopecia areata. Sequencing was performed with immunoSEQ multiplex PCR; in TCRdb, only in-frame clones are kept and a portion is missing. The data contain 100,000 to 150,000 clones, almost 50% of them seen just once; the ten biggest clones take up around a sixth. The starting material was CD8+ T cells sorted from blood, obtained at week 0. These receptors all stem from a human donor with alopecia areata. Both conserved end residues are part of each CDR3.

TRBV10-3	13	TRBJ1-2	CAIRDRDYYGYTF
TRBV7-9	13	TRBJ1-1	CASSAGVGGEAFF
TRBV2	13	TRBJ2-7	CASRDRDPYEQYF
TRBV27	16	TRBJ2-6	CASSLIGSSGANVLTF
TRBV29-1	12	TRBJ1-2	CSVVTVNYGYTF
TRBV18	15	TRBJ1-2	CASSPRDLLYYGYTF
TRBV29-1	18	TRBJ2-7	CSVESARTSGGLDHEQYF
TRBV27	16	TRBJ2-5	CASSSFGVLGGETQYF
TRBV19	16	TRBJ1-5	CASSTQGALSNQPQHF
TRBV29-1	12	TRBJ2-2	CSVLTGVGELFF
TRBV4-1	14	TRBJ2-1	CASSLSGSYNEQFF
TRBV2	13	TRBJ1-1	CAGGQGMNTEAFF
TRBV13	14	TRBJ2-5	CASSAKDSRETQYF
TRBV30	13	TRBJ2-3	CAWSGGALDTQYF
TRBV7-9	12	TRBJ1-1	CASSSMTDEAFF
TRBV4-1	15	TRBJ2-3	CASSQVDEGPDTQYF
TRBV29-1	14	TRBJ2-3	CSVDNGGGADTQYF
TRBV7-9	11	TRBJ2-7	CASSLTYEQYF
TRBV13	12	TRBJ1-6	CASSSQGGPLHF
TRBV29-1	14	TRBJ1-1	CSVEWGWENTEAFF
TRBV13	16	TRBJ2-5	CASSLWLSEYQETQYF
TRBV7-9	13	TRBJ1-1	CASSHSLNTEAFF